The subject of this entry is one T cell receptor (beta chain). It has no known antigen specificity. Base qualities are missing; no much larger clone stands one base away. This sample is drawn from a study of human T cells and chemical hapten exposure (dated by TCRdb to the early 2020s). Regarding the research as a whole: For sensitization, 2% DPC in acetone was applied to a 2 cm by 2 cm area of upper inner arm skin. Blood was sampled from patients pre-sensitization (week 0) and at 2, 6 and about 24 weeks after DPC sensitization. The libraries were sequenced as a pool, and the TCR yield per sample differed mostly because of small variations in library volumes within the pool. This study followed changes in the peripheral blood TCR repertoire in vivo during primary and secondary sensitization of alopecia patients to the hapten diphenylcyclopropenone (DPC). About 30 alopecia patients provided blood for TCR sequencing at one to four time points (pre-sensitization, 2, 6 and 24 weeks). The mostly female patient cohort included alopecia areata with under or over 50% scalp involvement, alopecia totalis and alopecia universalis. Patients additionally received weekly therapeutic DPC doses to the scalp throughout the roughly 25-week study period. Patch tests used Finn chambers with 0.01% DPC on the upper back, scored after 6 days by International Contact Dermatitis Research Group standards.

CDR1 and CDR2 (LGHNA, YNFKEQ) derive from the germline V gene. Its CDR3 holds 14 amino acids, cysteine through phenylalanine. This entry keeps only the CDR3 DNA: 42 bases, framed from base 1. V loses 1 base of germline sequence and J loses 3 bases, and the interval between the two ends is 7 bases. The sample's time point label is to be understood as: patch test 3, about 24 weeks after DPC sensitization. This specimen's treatment or condition label, per the study, means: therapeutic diphenylcyclopropenone sensitization with weekly scalp DPC. At each patch-test visit, blood was drawn before the patch test was applied. Patients were considered eligible if aged 18 to 70, diagnosed with alopecia and deemed suitable for DPC therapy, and patients were excluded if pregnant. Unfractionated whole blood was collected in Tempus Blood RNA tubes, and total RNA was extracted from that blood. Library generation was performed with RACE. The instrument given in TCRdb is NextSeq 500. Library preparation attached unique molecular identifiers to individual cDNA molecules for quantitative, reproducible TCR counting. Each blood RNA sample was used to sequence both TCR alpha and TCR beta chains. As for how the authors treated the data: A median of about 89,000 TCRs per sample was observed, with a range of about 20,000 to 690,600. V, J and CDR3 annotation of the TCR reads was carried out using the Decombinator software suite. To make PS versus PT1 abundance plots, every sample was subsampled to the same number of TCRs (28,000). Expanded TCRs were defined as absent before sensitization and observed at least eight times at the 2-week time point. TCRdb reprocessing: public reads trimmed at Q25 with fastp, clones called with MiXCR, in-frame beta chains kept. Each entry merges the rows of one CDR3 protein and shows their most common DNA and genes. The V and J calls were not made by the authors but by TCRdb's processing. This sample holds more than 100,000 distinct CDR3 sequences; about 10% were observed only once. Of the sample, more than 2% is held by the ten largest clones.

Summary of the overall study and its limitations: All patients had alopecia, a presumed autoimmune disease, so their immune response might differ from that of healthy individuals. Repeated subsampling changed both the strength of the expansion versus patch-test correlation and the threshold at which that correlation became significant. No change with DPC sensitization was found in the number of TCRs above 1 in 1000 frequency, and no evidence of global repertoire structure alterations was found. The number of PT1 expanded TCRs positively correlated with patch test score, significant at thresholds 8, 16 and 32 but not 4. Expanded TCRs formed significantly more large CDR3 similarity clusters than pre-sensitization or healthy control sets, consistent with antigen-driven responses.

The input for sequencing was whole blood, taken in connection with sensitization to the hapten diphenylcyclopropenone (DPC). The sequence derives from a woman in her 50s with alopecia areata. Some clones in this sample may be carry-over from other donors' samples. The chain couples TRBV4-2 to TRBJ1-5; no confident D gene assignment can be made. This receptor carries the CDR3 CASSQGTVNQPQHF. The nucleotide sequence reads as follows: TGTGCCAGCAGCCAAGGAACAGTCAATCAGCCCCAGCATTTT.